This T cell receptor beta chain was identified during a study of T cells in Graves' hyperthyroidism and ophthalmopathy. The source material, RNA transcripts, was used to amplify TCR beta CDR3 regions. First-round RT-PCR of the TCR CDR3 relied on the HTBI primer set. TCRdb reprocessed the multiplex PCR reads via MiXCR and lists one record per CDR3 protein. Altogether 350,000 or so distinct CDR3 sequences are present, 15% to 20% being singletons, with the ten largest covering more than 30%. This clonotype was counted at least ten times. Input material: blood. The TCR originated in a woman aged 25-40 years with Graves' hyperthyroidism that later progressed to Graves' ophthalmopathy.

CDR3 in DNA: TGCAGTGCTAGGATAGCGGGAGGGTTCGGGGATGAGCAGTTCTTC. Its translation is CSARIAGGFGDEQFF. This chain joins TRBV20-1 and TRBJ2-1; 11 bases are shared with TRBD2. The germline CDR1 and CDR2 sequences are DFQATT and SNEGSKA (reference sequence). The CDR3 has 15 amino acids. V gave up 3 bases and J gave up 8 bases; unmatched junction bases: 9.